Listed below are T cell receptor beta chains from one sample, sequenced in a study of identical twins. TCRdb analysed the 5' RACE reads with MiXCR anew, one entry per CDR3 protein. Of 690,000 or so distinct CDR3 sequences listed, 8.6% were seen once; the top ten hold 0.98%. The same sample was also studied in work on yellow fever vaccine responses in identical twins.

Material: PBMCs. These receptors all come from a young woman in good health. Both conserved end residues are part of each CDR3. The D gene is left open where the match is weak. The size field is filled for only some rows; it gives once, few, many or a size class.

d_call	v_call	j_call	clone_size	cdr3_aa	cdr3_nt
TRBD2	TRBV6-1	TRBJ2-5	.	CASSRTSGSGETQYF	TGTGCCAGCAGTCGGACTAGCGGGAGTGGAGAGACCCAGTACTTC
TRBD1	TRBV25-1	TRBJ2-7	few	CASRGGVNPYEQYF	TGTGCCAGCAGAGGGGGCGTTAATCCCTACGAGCAGTACTTC
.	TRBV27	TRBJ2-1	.	CASSPSGNNEQFF	TGTGCCAGCAGTCCCTCGGGGAACAATGAGCAGTTCTTC
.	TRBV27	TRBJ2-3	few	CASSLGDQGPPADTQYF	TGTGCCAGCAGTTTAGGGGATCAGGGGCCCCCCGCAGATACGCAGTATTTT
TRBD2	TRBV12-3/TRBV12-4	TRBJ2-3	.	CASRLAGTTDTQYF	TGTGCCAGCCGACTAGCGGGGACCACAGATACGCAGTATTTT
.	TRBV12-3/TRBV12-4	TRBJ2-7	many	CASSLTNEQYF	TGTGCCAGCAGTTTAACGAACGAGCAGTACTTC
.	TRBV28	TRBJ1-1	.	CASSFVTENTEAFF	TGTGCCAGCAGTTTCGTCACTGAGAACACTGAAGCTTTCTTT
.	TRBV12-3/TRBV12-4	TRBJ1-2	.	CASSLIGGAGGYTF	TGTGCCAGCAGTTTAATTGGGGGGGCCGGTGGCTACACCTTC
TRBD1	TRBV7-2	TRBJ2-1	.	CASSLAVGWQGASREQFF	TGTGCCAGCAGCTTAGCGGTTGGTTGGCAGGGGGCCTCCCGCGAGCAGTTCTTC
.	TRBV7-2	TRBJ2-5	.	CASSPQTQGTQYF	TGTGCCAGCAGCCCTCAAACCCAGGGGACCCAGTACTTC